One sample yielded the 26 T cell receptor beta chains listed below, sequenced in a study of early T cells in non-severe SARS-CoV-2 infection (dated by TCRdb to 2020 to 2023). The library was obtained by 5' RACE. For sequencing, a NextSeq 500 was employed. TCRdb reran the public reads through fastp at Q25 and MiXCR, keeping productive beta chains. One record per CDR3 amino acid sequence lists the most common genes and DNA. Present in this sample are under 80,000 distinct CDR3 sequences, around 10% of which were seen just once. The ten largest clones represent 3% to 4% of the sample. Source material: whole blood. Every receptor here comes from an adult who was a healthcare worker with PCR-confirmed SARS-CoV-2 infection or an uninfected control (not recorded which).

This clonotype has ten or more counts. The rearrangement joins TRBV25-1 to TRBJ2-2; D is possibly TRBD2 (6 bases). In germline, CDR1 is MGHDK, CDR2 SYGVNS. The CDR3 contains 15 residues. The V gene lost 6 bases and the J gene lost 2 bases, with 13 bases spanning the gap. The CDR3 region has the DNA TGTGCCAGCAGGCACGGCGGGGATAACACCGGGGAGCTGTTTTTT. This sequence encodes CASRHGGDNTGELFF.

This clonotype came up a few times. This chain joins TRBV7-2 and TRBJ2-3; TRBD1 or TRBD2 may be the D gene (5 bases each). Germline V lookup: CDR1 SGHTA, CDR2 FQGNSA. Trimming took 7 bases from V and 5 from J, leaving 13 bases between them. CDR3 size: 13 residues. The CDR3, as DNA: TGTGCCAGCAACTGGGGGTTCGTAGATACGCAGTATTTT. Residues: CASNWGFVDTQYF.

This chain joins TRBV20-1 and TRBJ2-5, with TRBD1 matching over 7 bases. Per germline, CDR1 DFQATT and CDR2 SNEGSKA (reference sequence). V was pared by 0 bases and J by 5 bases, with 9 bases of the junction left unmatched. This CDR3 region has 15 residues. CDR3 in DNA: TGCAGTGCTAGAGAACGGCAGGGGGTTAGGGAGACCCAGTACTTC. Residues: CSARERQGVRETQYF.

This clonotype has just a few counts. The rearrangement joins TRBV12-3 or TRBV12-4 to TRBJ2-5, with no clear D. The CDR3 is 11 residues long. Deletions cut 4 bases from V and 5 bases from J, with 5 bases between. The CDR3 coding sequence is TGTGCCAGCAGTTATGGGGAGACCCAGTACTTC. Encoded protein: CASSYGETQYF.

Ten or more counts support this clonotype. The chain combines TRBV20-1 with TRBJ1-1; tentative D call: TRBD1 (6 bases). V was trimmed by 8 bases and J by 4 bases, leaving 14 bases between them. In germline, CDR1 is DFQATT, CDR2 SNEGSKA (reference sequence). There are 12 residues in the CDR3. CDR3 in amino acids: CSPLRGATEAFF. DNA for the CDR3: TGCAGTCCGCTTCGGGGGGCCACTGAAGCTTTCTTT.

This clonotype has a count of ten or more. The rearrangement links TRBV2 to TRBJ1-4; TRBD1 is a possible D gene (6 bases). The CDR3 consists of 14 residues. In germline, CDR1 is SNHLY, CDR2 FYNNEI. Trimming stripped 10 bases from V and 0 bases from J, with 12 bases between. CDR3 nucleotides: TGTGCCACAGGACAGACAGCAACTAATGAAAAACTGTTTTTT. This encodes CATGQTATNEKLFF.

This clonotype showed up many times. The chain combines TRBV27 with TRBJ1-2; the match to TRBD1 covers 7 bases. Trimming cost V 1 base and J 6 bases; bases outside gene matches: 14. CDR1 and CDR2 (germline): MNHEY, SMNVEV (reference sequence). The CDR3 totals 17 residues. CDR3 in DNA: TGTGCCAGCAGTTTATACGGGGGCGCGACAGGGAATCATGGCTACACCTTC. Its translation is CASSLYGGATGNHGYTF.

This clonotype was seen only a few times. The rearrangement uses TRBV12-3 or TRBV12-4 and TRBJ2-7; TRBD1 aligns across 7 bases. There are 14 residues in the CDR3. V lost 6 bases, J lost 3 bases, and 8 bases stayed unmatched. The CDR3 here is CASSPRQGRYEQYF. The CDR3 DNA sequence: TGTGCCAGCAGCCCCCGACAGGGACGCTACGAGCAGTACTTC.

This clonotype was seen at least ten times. The chain combines TRBV29-1 with TRBJ2-3; TRBD1 or TRBD2 may be the D gene (6 bases each). Germline V lookup: CDR1 SQVTM, CDR2 ANQGSEA. The CDR3 runs to 15 residues. V lost 4 bases to trimming and J lost 2 bases, with 16 bases between them. CDR3 sequence reads: CSVVLTGAITDTQYF. Here the CDR3 DNA reads TGCAGCGTTGTTCTGACGGGGGCCATCACAGATACGCAGTATTTT.

This clonotype was observed many times. The chain's CDR3 is CASSSSRGSQETQYF. The CDR3 DNA sequence: TGTGCCAGTAGTTCGTCCAGGGGGAGTCAAGAGACCCAGTACTTC. The chain employs TRBV19 and TRBJ2-5; 7 nucleotides line up with TRBD1. The trim removed 5 bases at V and 2 bases at J, leaving 8 bases unmatched. Germline values: CDR1 LNHDA, CDR2 SQIVND (reference sequence). The length of the CDR3 is 15 residues.

This clonotype was seen repeatedly, ten times or more. V is TRBV10-1 and J is TRBJ2-3; 7 bases line up with TRBD1. This CDR3 region has 18 residues. After removal of 4 bases from V and 0 bases from J, the junction contained 13 bases not matched to a gene. Germline CDR1 WNHNN, CDR2 SYGVQD (reference sequence). The CDR3 DNA sequence: TGCGCCAGCAGTGCCTCCGGGACAGAGCCTTCTAGCACAGATACGCAGTATTTT. This encodes CASSASGTEPSSTDTQYF.

This clonotype was counted at least ten times. The rearrangement links TRBV12-3 or TRBV12-4 to TRBJ1-6, with a tentative D call TRBD1 (6 bases). The V end was cut by 8 bases, the J end by 10 bases, with 18 bases between. This CDR3 has 14 residues. In DNA form, the CDR3 reads TGTGCCAGCGCCTGGGGGGCGCTGGGCTCACCCCTCCACTTT. This codes for CASAWGALGSPLHF.

This clonotype has ten or more counts. J is TRBJ2-5 and V is TRBV28, with no clear D. This CDR3 region has 14 residues. The germline V and J ends were trimmed by 6 bases and 5 bases, with 16 bases remaining between them. Germline assignment: CDR1 MDHEN and CDR2 SYDVKM. CDR3 in amino acids: CASSSVAVQETQYF. The CDR3 DNA follows: TGTGCCAGCAGCTCGGTGGCAGTTCAGGAGACCCAGTACTTC.

This clonotype came up many times. This chain links TRBV4-1 with TRBJ1-2, with 7 bases that match TRBD1. CDR1 is MGHRA, CDR2 YSYEKL, per germline. This CDR3 spans 14 amino acids. Germline trimming cut 4 bases from V and 5 bases from J; bases unmatched to any gene: 7. In DNA, the CDR3 is TGCGCCAGCAGCCCCACGGGGACAGCTTATGGCTACACCTTC. Translated, it gives CASSPTGTAYGYTF.

In this sample, this clonotype turned up many times. The chain employs TRBV30 and TRBJ2-3; TRBD2 might be the D (5 bases). V was clipped by 2 bases and J by 1 base, with 10 bases between them. Germline CDR1 reads GTSNPN; CDR2 reads SVGIG (reference sequence). This CDR3 contains 14 residues. The DNA of the CDR3 is TGTGCCTGGAGTCGAGATAGCGGCACAGATACGCAGTATTTT. Residues: CAWSRDSGTDTQYF.

The chain joins TRBV9 to TRBJ1-2; TRBD1 might be the D (5 bases). This CDR3 contains 15 residues. Germline V gene sequence: CDR1 SGDLS, CDR2 YYNGEE. The ends were cut back, 3 bases at V and 1 base at J, with 13 bases in the middle. Here the CDR3 reads CASSANPGFNYGYTF. Here the CDR3 DNA reads TGTGCCAGCAGCGCTAATCCAGGGTTTAACTATGGCTACACCTTC. The full variable domain, in which reference TRBV9 and TRBJ1-2 provide the parts outside the CDR3, is DSGVTQTPKHLITATGQRVTLRCSPRSGDLSVYWYQQSLDQGLQFLIQYYNGEERAKGNILERFSAQQFPDLHSELNLSSLELGDSALYFCASSANPGFNYGYTFGSGTRLTVV.

This clonotype has a count of ten or more. This rearrangement joins TRBV11-2 to TRBJ2-3, with TRBD2 identical over 8 bases. With 5 bases clipped from V and 3 bases from J, the junction kept 10 bases outside the gene matches. Germline CDR1 and CDR2: SGHAT and FQNNGV. This CDR3 region has 16 residues. The CDR3: CASSLSSGSLTDTQYF. CDR3 nucleotides: TGTGCCAGCAGCCTTTCCAGCGGGAGTTTGACAGATACGCAGTATTTT.

This clonotype appeared many times. V gene TRBV20-1 combines with J gene TRBJ2-7; D gene ambiguous. Germline V CDR1 and CDR2: DFQATT, SNEGSKA (reference sequence). Trimming removed 1 base at V and 4 bases at J, with 20 bases between. The CDR3 is made up of 16 amino acids. This chain's CDR3 is CSARVGNSRASYEQYF. In DNA, the CDR3 is TGCAGTGCTAGAGTTGGTAATAGCCGCGCTTCTTACGAGCAGTACTTC.

This clonotype came up many times. V gene TRBV7-8 combines with J gene TRBJ2-1; 12 bases are shared with TRBD2. This CDR3 has 17 amino acids. Trimming took 4 bases from V and 4 from J; bases not matched to a gene: 8. Germline V gene data show CDR1 as SGHVS and CDR2 as FQNEAQ. The CDR3 sequence is CASSSNILAGGYNEQFF. The CDR3 DNA sequence: TGTGCCAGCAGCTCCAATATACTAGCGGGAGGTTACAATGAGCAGTTCTTC.

The chain joins TRBV12-3 or TRBV12-4 to TRBJ2-6, with D uncertain. V was cut by 4 bases and J by 3 bases, with 13 bases left in between. The CDR3 spans 16 residues. CDR3 residues: CASSSREILGANVLTF. CDR3 coding DNA: TGTGCCAGCAGTTCCCGAGAAATCCTTGGGGCCAACGTCCTGACTTTC.

This clonotype was seen at least ten times. The chain recombines TRBV27 with TRBJ2-6; possibly TRBD1 or TRBD2 for D (5 bases each). CDR3 length: 16 residues. The germline V gene has CDR1 MNHEY and CDR2 SMNVEV (reference sequence). The V and J ends lost 6 bases and 5 bases respectively, with 17 bases between them. In DNA, the CDR3 is TGTGCCAGCAGACCGGGACGAGCTCTAAGGGCCAACGTCCTGACTTTC. It yields the protein CASRPGRALRANVLTF.

This clonotype has a count of ten or more. This chain connects TRBV3-1 to TRBJ2-1, with 7 bases fitting TRBD2. Trimming cost V 0 bases and J 8 bases; bases outside gene matches: 13. This CDR3 is built from 17 residues. Germline V CDR1 and CDR2: LGHDT, YNNKEL (reference sequence). CDR3 residues: CASSQEVAGAVLDEQFF. The CDR3 DNA sequence: TGTGCCAGCAGCCAAGAGGTCGCGGGAGCCGTTTTGGATGAGCAGTTCTTC.

This chain connects TRBV5-1 to TRBJ2-7, with 7 bases aligning to TRBD2. The CDR3 has 15 residues. The germline gives CDR1 SGHRS, CDR2 YFSETQ. J gave up 4 bases and V 3 bases, and 10 bases lay outside the gene matches. The CDR3 reads CASSSGRGSGYEQYF. Here the CDR3 DNA reads TGCGCCAGCAGCTCTGGAAGGGGTAGCGGGTACGAGCAGTACTTC.

This clonotype was seen only a few times. This chain joins TRBV19 and TRBJ2-5; D perhaps matches TRBD2 (6 bases). The germline V and J ends were trimmed by 3 bases and 4 bases, with 12 bases remaining between them. The CDR3 extends over 14 amino acids. The germline V gene has CDR1 LNHDA and CDR2 SQIVND (reference sequence). CDR3 sequence reads: CASSMTRVRETQYF. The CDR3 DNA reads as TGTGCCAGTAGTATGACTAGAGTCCGAGAGACCCAGTACTTC.

Many counts were recorded for this clonotype. This chain connects TRBV5-4 to TRBJ2-7, with D hard to call. This CDR3 is 14 amino acids long. The ends were cut back, 1 base at V and 5 bases at J, with 13 bases in the middle. From germline, CDR1 is SGHNT and CDR2 YYREEE (reference sequence). The CDR3 region is CASSLMGKVNEQYF. In DNA, the CDR3 is TGTGCCAGCAGCTTGATGGGAAAGGTCAACGAGCAGTACTTC.

The chain recombines TRBV7-2 with TRBJ2-1, with no clear D. Trimming left V 1 base short and J 6 bases short, with 16 bases between. Per germline, CDR1 SGHTA and CDR2 FQGNSA. The CDR3 consists of 16 residues. The CDR3 nucleotides read TGTGCCAGCAGCTTAGTCGGCCCCGCTGGCCGCAATGAGCAGTTCTTC. This translates into CASSLVGPAGRNEQFF. Based on the CDR3 plus reference TRBV7-2 and TRBJ2-1, the full variable domain is GAGVSQSPSNKVTEKGKDVELRCDPISGHTALYWYRQSLGQGLEFLIYFQGNSAPDKSGLPSDRFSAERTGGSVSTLTIQRTQQEDSAVYLCASSLVGPAGRNEQFFGPGTRLTVL.